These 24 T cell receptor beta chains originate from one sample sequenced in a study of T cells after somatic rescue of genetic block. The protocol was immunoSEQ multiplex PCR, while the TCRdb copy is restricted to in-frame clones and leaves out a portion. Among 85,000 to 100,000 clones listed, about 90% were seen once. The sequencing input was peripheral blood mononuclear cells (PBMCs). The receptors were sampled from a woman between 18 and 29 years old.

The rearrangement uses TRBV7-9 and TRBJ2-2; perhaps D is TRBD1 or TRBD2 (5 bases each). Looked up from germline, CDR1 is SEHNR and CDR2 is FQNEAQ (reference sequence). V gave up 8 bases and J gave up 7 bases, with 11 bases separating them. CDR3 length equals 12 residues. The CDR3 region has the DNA TGTGCCAGCGGGAGAGGGGTCGGGGAGCTGTTTTTT. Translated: CASGRGVGELFF.

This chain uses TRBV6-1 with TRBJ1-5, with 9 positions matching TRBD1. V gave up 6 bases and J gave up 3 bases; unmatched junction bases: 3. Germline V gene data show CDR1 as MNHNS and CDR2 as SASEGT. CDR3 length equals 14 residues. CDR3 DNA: TGTGCCAGCAGGGGGACAGGGTCCAATCAGCCCCAGCATTTT. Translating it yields CASRGTGSNQPQHF.

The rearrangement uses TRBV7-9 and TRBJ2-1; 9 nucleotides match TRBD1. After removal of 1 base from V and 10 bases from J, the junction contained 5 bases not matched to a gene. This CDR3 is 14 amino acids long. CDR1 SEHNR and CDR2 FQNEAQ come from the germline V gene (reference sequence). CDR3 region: CASSLVDRGGEQFF. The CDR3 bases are TGTGCCAGCAGCTTAGTGGACAGGGGCGGAGAGCAGTTCTTC.

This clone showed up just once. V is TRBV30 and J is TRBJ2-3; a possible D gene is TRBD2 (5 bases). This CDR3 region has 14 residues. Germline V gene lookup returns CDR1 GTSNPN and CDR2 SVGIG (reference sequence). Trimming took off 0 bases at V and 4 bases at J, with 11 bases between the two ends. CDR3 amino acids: CAWSVLPDSDTQYF. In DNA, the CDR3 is TGTGCCTGGAGTGTACTTCCGGACTCAGATACGCAGTATTTT.

CDR3 in amino acids: CASSPLLGGEKLFF. Here the CDR3 DNA reads TGTGCCAGCAGCCCCCTCCTTGGAGGTGAAAAACTGTTTTTT. The chain links TRBV27 to TRBJ1-4, with D unresolved. CDR3 size: 14 residues. Trimming left V 6 bases short and J 7 bases short, with 15 bases between. Germline loops: CDR1 MNHEY, CDR2 SMNVEV (reference sequence).

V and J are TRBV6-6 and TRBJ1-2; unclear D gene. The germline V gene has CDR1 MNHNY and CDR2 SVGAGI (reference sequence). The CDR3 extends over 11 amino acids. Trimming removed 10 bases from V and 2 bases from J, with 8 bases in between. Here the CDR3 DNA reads TGTGCCACCCTACAAAACTATGGCTACACCTTC. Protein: CATLQNYGYTF.

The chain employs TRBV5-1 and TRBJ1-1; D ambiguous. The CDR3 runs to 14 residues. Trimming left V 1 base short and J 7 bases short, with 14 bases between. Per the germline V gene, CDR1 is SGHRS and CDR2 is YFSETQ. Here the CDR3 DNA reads TGCGCCAGCAGCTTGTTCAGCGGGCTTGATGAAGCTTTCTTT. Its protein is CASSLFSGLDEAFF.

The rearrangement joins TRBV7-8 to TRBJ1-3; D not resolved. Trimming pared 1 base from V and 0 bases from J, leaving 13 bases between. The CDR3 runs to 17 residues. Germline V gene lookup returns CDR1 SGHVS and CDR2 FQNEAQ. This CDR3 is CASSLVTGKSSGNTIYF. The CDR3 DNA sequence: TGTGCCAGCAGCTTAGTCACTGGGAAGTCCTCTGGAAACACCATATATTTT.

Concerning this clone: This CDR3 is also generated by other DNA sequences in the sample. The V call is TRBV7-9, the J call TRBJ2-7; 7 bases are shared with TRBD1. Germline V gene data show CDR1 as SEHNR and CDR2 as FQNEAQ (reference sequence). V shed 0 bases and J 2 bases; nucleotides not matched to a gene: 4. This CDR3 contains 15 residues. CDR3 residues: CASSLARRGPYEQYF. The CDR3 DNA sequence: TGTGCCAGCAGCTTAGCGCGTAGGGGGCCCTACGAGCAGTACTTC.

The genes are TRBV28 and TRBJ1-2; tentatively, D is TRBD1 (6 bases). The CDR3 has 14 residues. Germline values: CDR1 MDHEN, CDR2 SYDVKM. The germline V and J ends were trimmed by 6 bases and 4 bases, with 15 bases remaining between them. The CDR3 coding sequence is TGTGCCAGCAGAAAGACAGGTCCTGTCTATGGCTACACCTTC. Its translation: CASRKTGPVYGYTF.

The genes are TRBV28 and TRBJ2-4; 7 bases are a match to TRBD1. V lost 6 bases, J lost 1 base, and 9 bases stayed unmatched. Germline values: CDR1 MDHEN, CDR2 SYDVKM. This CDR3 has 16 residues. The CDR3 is CASSYPRQGAKNIQYF. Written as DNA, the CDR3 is TGTGCCAGCAGCTACCCGCGACAGGGCGCCAAAAACATTCAGTACTTC.

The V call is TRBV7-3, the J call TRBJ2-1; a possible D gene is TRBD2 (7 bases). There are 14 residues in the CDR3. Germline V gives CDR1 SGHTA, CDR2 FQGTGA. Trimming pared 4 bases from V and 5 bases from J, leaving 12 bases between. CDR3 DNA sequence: TGTGCCAGCAGCTGGAGCGGGACAAACAATGAGCAGTTCTTC. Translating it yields CASSWSGTNNEQFF.

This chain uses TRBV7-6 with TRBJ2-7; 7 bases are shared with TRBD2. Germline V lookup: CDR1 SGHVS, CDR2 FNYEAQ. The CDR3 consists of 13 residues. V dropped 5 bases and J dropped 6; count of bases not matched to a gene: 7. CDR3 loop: CASSPSGGGEQYF. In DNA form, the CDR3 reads TGTGCCAGCAGCCCCTCGGGGGGAGGCGAGCAGTACTTC.

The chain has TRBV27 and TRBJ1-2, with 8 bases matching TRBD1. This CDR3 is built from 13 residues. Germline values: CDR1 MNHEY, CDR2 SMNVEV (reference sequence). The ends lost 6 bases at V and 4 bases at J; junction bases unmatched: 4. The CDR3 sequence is CASSVDRVYGYTF. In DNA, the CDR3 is TGTGCCAGCAGCGTGGACAGGGTCTATGGCTACACCTTC.

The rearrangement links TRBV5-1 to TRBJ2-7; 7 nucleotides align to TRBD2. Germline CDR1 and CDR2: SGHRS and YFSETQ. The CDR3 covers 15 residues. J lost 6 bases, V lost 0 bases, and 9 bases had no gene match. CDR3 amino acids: CASSLDEGGAGEQYF. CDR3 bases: TGCGCCAGCAGCTTGGATGAGGGAGGGGCAGGCGAGCAGTACTTC.

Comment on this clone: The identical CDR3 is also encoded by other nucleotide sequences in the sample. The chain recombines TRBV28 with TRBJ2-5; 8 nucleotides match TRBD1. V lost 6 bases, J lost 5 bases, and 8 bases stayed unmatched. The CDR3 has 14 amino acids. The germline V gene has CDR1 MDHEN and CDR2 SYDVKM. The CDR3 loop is CASRTQGAGETQYF. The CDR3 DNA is TGTGCCAGCAGGACCCAGGGGGCGGGGGAGACCCAGTACTTC.

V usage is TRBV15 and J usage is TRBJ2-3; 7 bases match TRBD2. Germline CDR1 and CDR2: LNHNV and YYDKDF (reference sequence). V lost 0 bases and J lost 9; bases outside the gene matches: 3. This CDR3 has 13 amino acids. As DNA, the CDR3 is TGTGCCACCAGCAGAGATGTGGGGGGGACGCAGTATTTT. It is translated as CATSRDVGGTQYF. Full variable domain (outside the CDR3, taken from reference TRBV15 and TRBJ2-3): DAMVIQNPRYQVTQFGKPVTLSCSQTLNHNVMYWYQQKSSQAPKLLFHYYDKDFNNEADTPDNFQSRRPNTSFCFLDIRSPGLGDTAMYLCATSRDVGGTQYFGPGTRLTVL.

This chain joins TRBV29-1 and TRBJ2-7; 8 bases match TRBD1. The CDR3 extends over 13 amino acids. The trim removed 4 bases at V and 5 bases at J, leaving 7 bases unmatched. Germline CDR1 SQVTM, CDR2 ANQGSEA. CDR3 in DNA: TGCAGCGTTGGTGGCAGGGGGCTAAACGAGCAGTACTTC. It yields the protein CSVGGRGLNEQYF.

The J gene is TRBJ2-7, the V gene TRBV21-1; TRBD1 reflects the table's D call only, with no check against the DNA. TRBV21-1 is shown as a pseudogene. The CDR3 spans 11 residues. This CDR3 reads CASSNQYEQYF. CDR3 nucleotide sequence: TGTGCCAGCAGCAACCAGTACGAGCAGTACTTC.

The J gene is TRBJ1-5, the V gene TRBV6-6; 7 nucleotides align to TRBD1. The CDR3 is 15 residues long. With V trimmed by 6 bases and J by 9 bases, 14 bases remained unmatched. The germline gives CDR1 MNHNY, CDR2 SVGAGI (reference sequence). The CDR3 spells CASRPPQDRDGPQHF. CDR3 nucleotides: TGTGCCAGCAGACCACCACAAGACAGGGACGGGCCCCAGCATTTT.

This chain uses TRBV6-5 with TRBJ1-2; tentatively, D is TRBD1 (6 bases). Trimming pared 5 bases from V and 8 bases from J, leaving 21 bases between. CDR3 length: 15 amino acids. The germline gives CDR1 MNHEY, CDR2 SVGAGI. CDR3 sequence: CASSNLSFRRGGYTF. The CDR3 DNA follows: TGTGCCAGCAGTAACCTGTCCTTCAGAAGGGGGGGCTACACCTTC.

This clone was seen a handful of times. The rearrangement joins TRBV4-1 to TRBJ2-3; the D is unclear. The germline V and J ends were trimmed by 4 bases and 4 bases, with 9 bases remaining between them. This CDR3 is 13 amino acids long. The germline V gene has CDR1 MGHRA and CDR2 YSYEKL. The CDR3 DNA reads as TGCGCCAGCAGCCCGCCTTCTTCAGATACGCAGTATTTT. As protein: CASSPPSSDTQYF.

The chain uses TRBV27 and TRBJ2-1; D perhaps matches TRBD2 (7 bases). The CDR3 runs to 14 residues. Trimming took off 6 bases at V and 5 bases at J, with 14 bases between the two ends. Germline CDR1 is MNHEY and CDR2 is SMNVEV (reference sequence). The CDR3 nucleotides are TGTGCCAGCAGGAAAGGGGGGGTTAACAATGAGCAGTTCTTC. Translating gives CASRKGGVNNEQFF.

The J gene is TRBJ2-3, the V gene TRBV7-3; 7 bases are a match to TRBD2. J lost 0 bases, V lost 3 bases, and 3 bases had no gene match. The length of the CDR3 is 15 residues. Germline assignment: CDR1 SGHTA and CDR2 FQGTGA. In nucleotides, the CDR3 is TGTGCCAGCAGCTTCTTGGGACTAAGCACAGATACGCAGTATTTT. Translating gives CASSFLGLSTDTQYF.